Given below is one TCR beta chain in context. Its specificity is not known. This entry belongs to a study of a mutant IDH1 vaccine in newly diagnosed glioma. Turning to the study itself: The initiation of vaccination occurred 4-6 weeks after radiotherapy alone, or with temozolomide cycles. Treatment recipients were roughly 62% male and 37.5% female, and their mean age was about 40 years.

Using immunoSEQ multiplex PCR, the repertoire was profiled, and TCRdb retains in-frame clones only, with some absent. The sample holds fewer than 70,000 clones, around nine tenths seen once. Germline-derived CDR1 and CDR2 are SGDLS and YYNGEE. Trimming cost V 2 bases and J 2 bases; bases outside gene matches: 5. The CDR3 has 16 amino acids. Regarding time point: week 35, safety follow-up. Alongside topical imiquimod, each dose of vaccine comprised 300 ug of mutant IDH1 20-mer peptide. In every donor, the tumor was a new WHO grade 3 or 4 IDH1-mutant, ATRX-lost astrocytoma. The gene calls are TRBV9 and TRBJ2-1; 9 nucleotides align to TRBD2. The source material was PBMCs, sampled from a glioma patient whose treatment included an IDH1 peptide vaccine. This clonotype was sampled from a man younger than 45 with glioma. This CDR3 is CASSVVSGSTYNEQFF. CDR3 bases: TGTGCCAGCAGCGTCGTTAGCGGGAGTACCTACAATGAGCAGTTCTTC.